The source of this TCR beta chain is a study of blood T cell repertoires in COVID-19. Study-level information: Some COVID-19 samples were acute and others convalescent; all came from the United States, Italy and Spain. PBMCs, B-cell-depleted T cells, or T cells were the source of the cDNA or gDNA that made up the material.

Generated by immunoSEQ multiplex PCR, the TCRdb table keeps only in-frame clones and is missing some. The sample lists 130,000 or so clones, 82% occurring once. The clonotype originates from a woman between 65 and 79 years old with acute or convalescent COVID-19. Sequencing input: peripheral blood.

DNA for the CDR3: TGTGCCACCAGTCTTCCCGGTGCCAATGAGCAGTTCTTC. As protein: CATSLPGANEQFF. V and J are TRBV24-1 and TRBJ2-1; D call uncertain. Germline V gene sequence: CDR1 KGHDR, CDR2 SFDVKD. Between the trimmed V and J ends, which lost 6 bases and 6 bases, there was a span of 11 bases. The CDR3 is made up of 13 amino acids.